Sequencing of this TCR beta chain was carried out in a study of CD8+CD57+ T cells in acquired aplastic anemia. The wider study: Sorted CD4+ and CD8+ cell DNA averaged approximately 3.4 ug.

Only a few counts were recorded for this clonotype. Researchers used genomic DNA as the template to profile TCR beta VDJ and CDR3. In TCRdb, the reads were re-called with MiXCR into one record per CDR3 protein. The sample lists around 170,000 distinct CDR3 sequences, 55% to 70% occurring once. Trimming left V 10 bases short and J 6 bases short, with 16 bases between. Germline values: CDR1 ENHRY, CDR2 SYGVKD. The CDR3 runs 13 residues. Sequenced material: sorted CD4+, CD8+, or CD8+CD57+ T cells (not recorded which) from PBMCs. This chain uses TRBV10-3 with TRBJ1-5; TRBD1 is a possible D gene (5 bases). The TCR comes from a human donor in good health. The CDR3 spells CATRDPEGQPQHF. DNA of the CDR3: TGTGCCACCCGGGACCCTGAGGGTCAGCCCCAGCATTTT.